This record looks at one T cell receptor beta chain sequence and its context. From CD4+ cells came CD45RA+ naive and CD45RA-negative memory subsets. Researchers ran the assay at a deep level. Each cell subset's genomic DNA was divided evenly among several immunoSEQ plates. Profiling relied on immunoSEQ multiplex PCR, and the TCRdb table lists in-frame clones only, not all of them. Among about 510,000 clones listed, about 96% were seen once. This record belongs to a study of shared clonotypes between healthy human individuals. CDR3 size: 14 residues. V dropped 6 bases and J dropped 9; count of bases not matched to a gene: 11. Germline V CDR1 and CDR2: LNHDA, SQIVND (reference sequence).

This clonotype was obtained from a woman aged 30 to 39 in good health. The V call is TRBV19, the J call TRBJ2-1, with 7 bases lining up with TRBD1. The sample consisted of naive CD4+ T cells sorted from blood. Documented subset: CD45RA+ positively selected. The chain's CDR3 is CASRGRQGQIEQFF. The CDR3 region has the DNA TGTGCCAGTAGGGGAAGACAGGGACAGATTGAGCAGTTCTTC.